The 30 T cell receptor beta chains reported below all come from one sample, sequenced in a study of PD-1 blockade in classical Hodgkin lymphoma. Time point meaning: newly diagnosed, previously untreated cHL patient sample. Assay used: immunoSEQ multiplex PCR; TCRdb lists only in-frame clones, some missing. The sample carries 70,000 or so clones, 93% recorded once. Material for sequencing was peripheral blood mononuclear cells (PBMCs). The receptors stem from a human donor with classical Hodgkin lymphoma.

This sequence joins TRBV7-3 and TRBJ2-2, with D uncertain. The CDR3 runs 13 residues. V was trimmed by 1 base and J by 7 bases, leaving 7 bases between them. Germline V gives CDR1 SGHTA, CDR2 FQGTGA. The CDR3 protein is CASSLIYNGELFF. CDR3 DNA sequence: TGTGCCAGCAGCTTAATATACAACGGGGAGCTGTTTTTT.

This chain joins TRBV15 and TRBJ2-3; possibly TRBD2 for D (5 bases). V lost 5 bases, J lost 8 bases, and 20 bases lay in between. Germline V CDR1 and CDR2: LNHNV, YYDKDF (reference sequence). CDR3 length: 15 residues. The CDR3 spells CATSGSLAAAGTQYF. The DNA for the CDR3 is TGTGCCACCAGCGGCTCCCTAGCAGCCGCAGGTACGCAGTATTTT.

This sequence joins TRBV27 and TRBJ2-2, with 7 bases fitting TRBD2. CDR1 and CDR2 (germline): MNHEY, SMNVEV (reference sequence). Losses at the gene ends were 6 bases for V and 6 bases for J; bases not matched to a gene: 10. CDR3 size: 15 residues. CDR3 nucleotide sequence: TGTGCCAGCAGGGTAGCGGGCCTCGGGGCCGGGGAGCTGTTTTTT. It encodes CASRVAGLGAGELFF.

This clone has just a few counts. The genes are TRBV9 and TRBJ2-2; 7 bases map to TRBD2. CDR1 and CDR2 from the germline V gene are SGDLS and YYNGEE. This CDR3 contains 18 residues. V trimming: 2 bases; J trimming: 3 bases; junction bases outside the gene matches: 13. CDR3 loop: CASSVLAGAFPYTGELFF. In DNA, the CDR3 is TGTGCCAGCAGCGTGTTGGCGGGAGCGTTTCCGTACACCGGGGAGCTGTTTTTT.

This clone has a handful of counts. The chain is built from TRBV5-6 and TRBJ2-2; TRBD1 or TRBD2 may be the D gene (5 bases each). CDR1 and CDR2 from the germline V gene are SGHDT and YYEEEE. The CDR3 length is 18 residues. Trimming removed 3 bases at V and 4 bases at J, with 22 bases between. CDR3 sequence: CASSWPPTRGGRTGELFF. In DNA, the CDR3 is TGTGCCAGCAGCTGGCCCCCGACGCGTGGGGGACGCACCGGGGAGCTGTTTTTT. Drawing the rest from reference TRBV5-6 and TRBJ2-2, the complete variable domain is DAGVTQSPTHLIKTRGQQVTLRCSPKSGHDTVSWYQQALGQGPQFIFQYYEEEERQRGNFPDRFSGHQFPNYSSELNVNALLLGDSALYLCASSWPPTRGGRTGELFFGEGSRLTVL.

This rearrangement joins TRBV6-5 to TRBJ1-3, with D uncertain. Trimming left V 8 bases short and J 0 bases short, with 11 bases between. Per the germline V gene, CDR1 is MNHEY and CDR2 is SVGAGI. The CDR3 consists of 14 residues. CDR3 amino acids: CASGEDTSGNTIYF. The CDR3 coding sequence is TGTGCCAGCGGAGAGGATACCTCTGGAAACACCATATATTTT.

This clone appeared a single time. The rearrangement uses TRBV7-2 and TRBJ2-7; 14 bases are shared with TRBD2. The junction had 7 bases not matched to a gene; V was cut back by 5 bases and J by 7 bases. This CDR3 contains 15 residues. Germline V lookup: CDR1 SGHTA, CDR2 FQGNSA. CDR3 sequence reads: CASSQRTSGRSEQYF. CDR3 DNA sequence: TGTGCCAGCAGCCAAAGGACTAGCGGGAGGAGTGAGCAGTACTTC.

The CDR3 region has the DNA TGTGCCAGCAATGGTGAAGCGCAGCCCCAGCATTTT. It specifies CASNGEAQPQHF. V and J are TRBV2 and TRBJ1-5; D unclear. Germline lookup yields CDR1 SNHLY and CDR2 FYNNEI. Trimming stripped 7 bases from V and 7 bases from J, with 11 bases between. The CDR3 extends over 12 amino acids.

The gene calls are TRBV4-1 and TRBJ1-2; unclear D gene. Germline-derived CDR1 and CDR2 are MGHRA and YSYEKL. Trimming shortened V by 0 bases and J by 4 bases, and 12 bases separated the two germline ends. The CDR3 sequence is 15 residues long. CDR3 DNA: TGCGCCAGCAGCCAAGAAGGCGGACCACGCTATGGCTACACCTTC. This sequence encodes CASSQEGGPRYGYTF.

This chain uses TRBV9 with TRBJ1-4; D is ambiguous. The CDR3 length is 14 residues. Germline CDR1 and CDR2: SGDLS and YYNGEE. V lost 1 base and J lost 2, with 6 bases in between. CDR3 bases: TGTGCCAGCAGCGTAACTGGGACTAATGAAAAACTGTTTTTT. It translates to CASSVTGTNEKLFF.

The V gene is TRBV5-4, the J gene TRBJ2-3, with 7 positions matching TRBD2. Unmatched junction bases numbered 5, after V lost 9 bases and J lost 4 bases. Germline V lookup: CDR1 SGHNT, CDR2 YYREEE (reference sequence). CDR3 length: 12 residues. The CDR3: CAIKTSPDTQYF. The CDR3 DNA reads as TGTGCCATAAAGACTAGCCCAGATACGCAGTATTTT. Combining the CDR3 with reference TRBV5-4 and TRBJ2-3 gives the whole variable domain ETGVTQSPTHLIKTRGQQVTLRCSSQSGHNTVSWYQQALGQGPQFIFQYYREEENGRGNFPPRFSGLQFPNYSSELNVNALELDDSALYLCAIKTSPDTQYFGPGTRLTVL.

V is TRBV6-5 and J is TRBJ2-7; D not certain. In germline, CDR1 is MNHEY, CDR2 SVGAGI. The CDR3 consists of 13 residues. V lost 5 bases and J lost 2, with 10 bases in between. In nucleotides, the CDR3 is TGTGCCAGCAGTCGGACGGTAACCTACGAGCAGTACTTC. It specifies CASSRTVTYEQYF.

The chain recombines TRBV19 with TRBJ1-5; D not certain. V was clipped by 5 bases and J by 4 bases, with 15 bases between them. This CDR3 is built from 15 residues. Germline CDR1 and CDR2: LNHDA and SQIVND (reference sequence). CDR3 in DNA: TGTGCCAGTAGTCCGCCGGGAGGGAGGAATCAGCCCCAGCATTTT. This translates into CASSPPGGRNQPQHF.

The chain links TRBV7-9 to TRBJ2-3, with D maybe TRBD1 (6 bases). Germline loops: CDR1 SEHNR, CDR2 FQNEAQ (reference sequence). Trimming took 1 base from V and 2 from J, leaving 16 bases between them. This CDR3 has 17 amino acids. The CDR3 sequence is CASSLVQGRGYTDTQYF. For the CDR3, the DNA is TGTGCCAGCAGCTTAGTCCAGGGCAGGGGATACACAGATACGCAGTATTTT.

The V gene is TRBV6-6, the J gene TRBJ1-2, with D perhaps matching TRBD1 (5 bases). The CDR3 runs 13 residues. V lost 5 bases and J 5 bases, leaving 12 bases between the germline ends. Germline loops: CDR1 MNHNY, CDR2 SVGAGI (reference sequence). CDR3 nucleotides: TGTGCCAGCAGTGACGGGGCTGAATATGGCTACACCTTC. It is translated as CASSDGAEYGYTF.

This clone was observed once. The chain couples TRBV5-4 to TRBJ2-1, with D possibly matching TRBD2 (6 bases). Trimming took 5 bases from V and 7 from J, leaving 22 bases between them. CDR3 length: 16 residues. The germline gives CDR1 SGHNT, CDR2 YYREEE (reference sequence). CDR3 DNA sequence: TGTGCCAGCAGTTCCCTGGGCGGGGCGCTTGGGAATGAGCAGTTCTTC. It translates to CASSSLGGALGNEQFF.

V usage is TRBV9 and J usage is TRBJ2-6; 7 nucleotides line up with TRBD1. J was trimmed by 2 bases and V by 4 bases; bases with no gene match: 9. The CDR3 is made up of 17 amino acids. In germline, CDR1 is SGDLS, CDR2 YYNGEE. DNA of the CDR3: TGTGCCAGCAGCTCCACAGGGGCCGGTCCTGGGGCCAACGTCCTGACTTTC. It codes for CASSSTGAGPGANVLTF.

J is TRBJ1-2 and V is TRBV6-6, with a weak D call TRBD1 (5 bases). Germline V gives CDR1 MNHNY, CDR2 SVGAGI (reference sequence). V lost 0 bases, J lost 8 bases, and 10 bases lay in between. The CDR3 is made up of 13 amino acids. The CDR3 coding sequence is TGTGCCAGCAGTTACTCGACCGGGGCCGGCTACACCTTC. Translation: CASSYSTGAGYTF.

The chain employs TRBV7-2 and TRBJ2-7, with 9 bases matching TRBD2. The ends lost 5 bases at V and 3 bases at J; junction bases unmatched: 8. Germline V gene sequence: CDR1 SGHTA, CDR2 FQGNSA. The CDR3 loop spans 15 amino acids. The CDR3 DNA reads as TGTGCCAGCAGCGCAGGGCTAGCGGGACACTACGAGCAGTACTTC. This sequence encodes CASSAGLAGHYEQYF.

The chain combines TRBV7-2 with TRBJ2-1; 12 positions match TRBD2. The germline V gene encodes CDR1 SGHTA and CDR2 FQGNSA. The CDR3 totals 13 residues. V was clipped by 4 bases and J by 9 bases; unmatched bases: 1. CDR3 DNA sequence: TGTGCCAGCAGCTCTAGCGGGGGGGGTGAGCAGTTCTTC. It codes for CASSSSGGGEQFF.

V gene TRBV5-1 combines with J gene TRBJ1-1, with D tentatively TRBD1 (5 bases). CDR1 SGHRS and CDR2 YFSETQ come from the germline V gene. V lost 3 bases, J lost 1 base, and 7 bases lay in between. This CDR3 contains 13 residues. The CDR3 DNA reads TGCGCCAGCAGCTGGGGACGGAACACTGAAGCTTTCTTT. Translated: CASSWGRNTEAFF.

The V call is TRBV10-3, the J call TRBJ2-5; D is unresolved. This CDR3 region has 12 residues. Trimming took 2 bases from V and 5 from J, leaving 6 bases between them. Looked up from germline, CDR1 is ENHRY and CDR2 is SYGVKD. The CDR3 loop reads CAISELSETQYF. CDR3 DNA sequence: TGTGCCATCAGTGAGCTATCTGAGACCCAGTACTTC.

The sample holds one count of this clone. The chain links TRBV28 to TRBJ2-3; D not resolved. CDR3 length: 13 amino acids. Between the trimmed V and J ends, which lost 6 bases and 6 bases, there was a span of 13 bases. The germline V gene encodes CDR1 MDHEN and CDR2 SYDVKM. CDR3 amino acids: CASRTLVTDTQYF. The DNA of the CDR3 is TGTGCCAGCAGGACCCTTGTGACTGATACGCAGTATTTT.

The J gene is TRBJ2-1, the V gene TRBV6-1, with 10 bases aligning to TRBD2. CDR1 and CDR2 (germline): MNHNS, SASEGT. The CDR3 is made up of 14 amino acids. J lost 7 bases, V lost 8 bases, and 8 bases had no gene match. CDR3 sequence (DNA): TGTGCCAGCGAAAAGCGGGGGGGTAGTAATGAGCAGTTCTTC. Protein sequence: CASEKRGGSNEQFF.

The rearrangement links TRBV18 to TRBJ1-1, with 9 positions matching TRBD1. CDR1 KGHSH and CDR2 LQKENI come from the germline V gene. The V and J ends lost 4 bases and 5 bases, in that order; junction bases with no gene match: 11. The CDR3 has 16 amino acids. The CDR3 DNA follows: TGTGCCAGCTCACGAGAAATGGGACAGGGTGGGACTGAAGCTTTCTTT. Translated: CASSREMGQGGTEAFF.

The rearrangement joins TRBV7-2 to TRBJ2-7, with no clear D. Germline V gene lookup returns CDR1 SGHTA and CDR2 FQGNSA. Deletions cut 8 bases from V and 6 bases from J, with 8 bases between. The CDR3 length is 10 residues. The CDR3 nucleotides read TGTGCCAGCGGGATAGTCGAGCAGTACTTC. Protein: CASGIVEQYF.

This rearrangement joins TRBV19 to TRBJ2-7, with D unresolved. V was pared by 3 bases and J by 0 bases, with 12 bases between. This CDR3 has 15 residues. Germline V lookup: CDR1 LNHDA, CDR2 SQIVND (reference sequence). The CDR3 nucleotides are TGTGCCAGTAGTATCCCCGGGCGGAGCTCCTACGAGCAGTACTTC. Translating gives CASSIPGRSSYEQYF. Variable domain in full (rest from reference TRBV19 and TRBJ2-7): DGGITQSPKYLFRKEGQNVTLSCEQNLNHDAMYWYRQDPGQGLRLIYYSQIVNDFQKGDIAEGYSVSREKKESFPLTVTSAQKNPTAFYLCASSIPGRSSYEQYFGPGTRLTVT.

This sequence joins TRBV28 and TRBJ1-1; D remains unclear. This CDR3 contains 15 residues. CDR1 and CDR2 from the germline V gene are MDHEN and SYDVKM. Trimming pared 1 base from V and 0 bases from J, leaving 9 bases between. DNA of the CDR3: TGTGCCAGCAGTTTATTTGCGTTGATGAACACTGAAGCTTTCTTT. It is translated as CASSLFALMNTEAFF.

V is TRBV7-9 and J is TRBJ2-1; D may be TRBD1 (5 bases). Trimming left V 1 base short and J 5 bases short, with 9 bases between. The CDR3 runs to 14 residues. CDR1 SEHNR and CDR2 FQNEAQ come from the germline V gene (reference sequence). Written as DNA, the CDR3 is TGTGCCAGCAGCTTAGAGTGGGGCAACAATGAGCAGTTCTTC. Translated, it gives CASSLEWGNNEQFF.

V gene TRBV19 combines with J gene TRBJ1-6; 7 nucleotides agree with TRBD1. The germline V gene encodes CDR1 LNHDA and CDR2 SQIVND (reference sequence). V shed 10 bases and J 1 base; nucleotides not matched to a gene: 10. This CDR3 contains 16 residues. DNA of the CDR3: TGTGCCACTTCGCCCAGGGGGGGATCCTATAATTCACCCCTCCACTTT. It codes for CATSPRGGSYNSPLHF.